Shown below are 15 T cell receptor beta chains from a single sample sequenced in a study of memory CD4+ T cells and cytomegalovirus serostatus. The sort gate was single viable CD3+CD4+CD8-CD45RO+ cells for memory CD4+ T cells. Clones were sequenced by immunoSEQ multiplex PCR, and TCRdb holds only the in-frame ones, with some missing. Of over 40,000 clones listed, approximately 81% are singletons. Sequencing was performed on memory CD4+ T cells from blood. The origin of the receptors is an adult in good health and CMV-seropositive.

CDR3 bases: TGTGCCATCAGTGGGGGGGGACAGGGGAAAGAGACCCAGTACTTC. The encoded protein is CAISGGGQGKETQYF. The rearrangement links TRBV10-3 to TRBJ2-5; the match to TRBD1 covers 10 bases. V dropped 4 bases and J dropped 3; count of bases not matched to a gene: 5. CDR1 is ENHRY and CDR2 is SYGVKD in the germline V gene. The CDR3 is 15 residues long.

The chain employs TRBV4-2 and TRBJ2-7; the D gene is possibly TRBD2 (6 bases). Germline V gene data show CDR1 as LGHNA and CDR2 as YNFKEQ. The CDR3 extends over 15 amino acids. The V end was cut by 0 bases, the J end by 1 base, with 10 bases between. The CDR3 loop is CASSQEAGRSYEQYF. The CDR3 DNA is TGTGCCAGCAGCCAAGAGGCGGGGCGTTCCTACGAGCAGTACTTC.

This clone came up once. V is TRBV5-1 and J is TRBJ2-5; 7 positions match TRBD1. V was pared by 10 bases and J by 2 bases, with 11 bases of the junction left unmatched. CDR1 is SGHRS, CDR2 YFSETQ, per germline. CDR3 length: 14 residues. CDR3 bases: TGCGCCGCAAGTCAGGCAGGGGGTCAAGAGACCCAGTACTTC. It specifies CAASQAGGQETQYF.

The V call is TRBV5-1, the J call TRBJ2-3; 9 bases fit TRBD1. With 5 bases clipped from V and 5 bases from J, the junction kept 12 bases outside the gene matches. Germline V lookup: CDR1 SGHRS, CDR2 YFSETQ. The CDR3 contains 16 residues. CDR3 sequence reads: CASRLTGGSEGDTQYF. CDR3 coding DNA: TGCGCCAGCAGATTAACAGGGGGCTCTGAAGGAGATACGCAGTATTTT. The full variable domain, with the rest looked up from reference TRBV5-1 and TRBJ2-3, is KAGVTQTPRYLIKTRGQQVTLSCSPISGHRSVSWYQQTPGQGLQFLFEYFSETQRNKGNFPGRFSGRQFSNSRSEMNVSTLELGDSALYLCASRLTGGSEGDTQYFGPGTRLTVL.

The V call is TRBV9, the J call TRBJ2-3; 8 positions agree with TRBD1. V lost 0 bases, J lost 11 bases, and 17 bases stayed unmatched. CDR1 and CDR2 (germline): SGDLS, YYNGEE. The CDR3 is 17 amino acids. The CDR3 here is CASSVAETGAIPFGQYF. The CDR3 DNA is TGTGCCAGCAGCGTAGCTGAGACAGGGGCTATTCCCTTCGGGCAGTATTTT.

CDR3 coding DNA: TGTGCCAGCAGCCGCGCGGATGGGAGTACTAAGTTCTTC. Translated, it gives CASSRADGSTKFF. The J gene is TRBJ2-1, the V gene TRBV7-3, with D perhaps matching TRBD2 (5 bases). The V gene lost 5 bases and the J gene lost 14 bases, with 19 bases spanning the gap. This CDR3 spans 13 amino acids. CDR1 is SGHTA and CDR2 is FQGTGA in the germline V gene.

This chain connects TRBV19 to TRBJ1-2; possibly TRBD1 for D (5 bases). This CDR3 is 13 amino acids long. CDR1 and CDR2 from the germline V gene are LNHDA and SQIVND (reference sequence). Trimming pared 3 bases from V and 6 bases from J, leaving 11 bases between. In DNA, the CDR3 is TGTGCCAGTAGTATGATGGCAGGGAATGGCTACACCTTC. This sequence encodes CASSMMAGNGYTF.

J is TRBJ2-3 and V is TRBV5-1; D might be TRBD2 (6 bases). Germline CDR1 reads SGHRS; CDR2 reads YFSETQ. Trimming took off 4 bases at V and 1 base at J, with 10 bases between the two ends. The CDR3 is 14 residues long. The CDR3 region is CASSRDSRTDTQYF. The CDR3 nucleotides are TGCGCCAGCAGCCGGGACTCCCGCACAGATACGCAGTATTTT.

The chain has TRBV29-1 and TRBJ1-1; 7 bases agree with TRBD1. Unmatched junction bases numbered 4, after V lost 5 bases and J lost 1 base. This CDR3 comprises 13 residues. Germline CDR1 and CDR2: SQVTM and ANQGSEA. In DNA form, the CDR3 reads TGCAGCGTTCAAGGGGGCCCGAACACTGAAGCTTTCTTT. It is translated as CSVQGGPNTEAFF.

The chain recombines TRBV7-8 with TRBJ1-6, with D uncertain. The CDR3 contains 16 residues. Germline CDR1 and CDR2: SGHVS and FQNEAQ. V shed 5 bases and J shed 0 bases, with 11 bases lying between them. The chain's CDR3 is CASSHRFSSYNSPLHF. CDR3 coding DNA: TGTGCCAGCAGCCACAGATTCAGCTCCTATAATTCACCCCTCCACTTT.

The DNA of the CDR3 is TGTGCCAGCTCAACGGGACAGCAAGAGACCCAGTACTTC. As protein: CASSTGQQETQYF. This rearrangement joins TRBV18 to TRBJ2-5; 7 nucleotides match TRBD1. The length of the CDR3 is 13 residues. The J segment lost 2 bases and the V segment lost 5 bases, leaving 2 bases of the junction unmatched. Germline V gene sequence: CDR1 KGHSH, CDR2 LQKENI.

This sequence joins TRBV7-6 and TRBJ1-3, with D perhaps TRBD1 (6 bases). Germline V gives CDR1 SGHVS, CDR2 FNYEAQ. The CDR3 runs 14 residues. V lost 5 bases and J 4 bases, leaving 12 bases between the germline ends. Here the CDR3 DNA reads TGTGCCAGCAGCCACGCTGGACAGGGAAACACCATATATTTT. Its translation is CASSHAGQGNTIYF.

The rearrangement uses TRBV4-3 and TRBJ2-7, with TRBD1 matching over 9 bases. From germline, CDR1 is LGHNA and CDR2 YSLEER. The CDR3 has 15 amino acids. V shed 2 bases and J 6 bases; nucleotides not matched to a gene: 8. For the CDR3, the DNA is TGCGCCAGCAGCCAAATCGGGACAGGGACTCCCGAGCAGTACTTC. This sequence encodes CASSQIGTGTPEQYF.

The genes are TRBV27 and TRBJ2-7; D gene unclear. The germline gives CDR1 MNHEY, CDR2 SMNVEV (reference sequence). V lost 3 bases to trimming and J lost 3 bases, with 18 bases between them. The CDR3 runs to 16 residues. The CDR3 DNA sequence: TGTGCCAGCAGTTTTATAGACTCCCACGAAATCTACGAGCAGTACTTC. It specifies CASSFIDSHEIYEQYF.

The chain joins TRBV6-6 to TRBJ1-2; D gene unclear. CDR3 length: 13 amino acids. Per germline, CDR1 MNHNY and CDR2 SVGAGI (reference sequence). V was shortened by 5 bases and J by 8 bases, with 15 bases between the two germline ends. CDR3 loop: CASSRDAIGGYTF. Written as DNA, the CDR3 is TGTGCCAGCAGTCGCGACGCAATAGGGGGCTACACCTTC.